This is a list of T cell receptor beta chains from one sample in a study of blood T cell repertoires in COVID-19. Sequencing was performed with immunoSEQ multiplex PCR; in TCRdb, only in-frame clones are kept and a portion is missing. The sample holds roughly 150,000 clones; approximately 82% are singletons and the top ten take about an eighth. What was sequenced was peripheral blood. The source is a man in his 70s who had recovered from COVID-19. CDR3s include the opening cysteine and the closing phenylalanine or tryptophan. The order of the fields is D gene, clone size, J gene, V gene, CDR3 protein, CDR3 DNA. D genes are given only for firm matches. Clone size is given for some rows only: seen once, a few or many times, or a class if the clone is expanded.

D: .
size: .
J: TRBJ2-1
V: TRBV28
CDR3: CASCGISYYNEQFF
DNA: TGTGCCAGTTGCGGGATTTCCTACTACAATGAGCAGTTCTTC

D: .
size: .
J: TRBJ2-5
V: TRBV10-3
CDR3: CAISESGQGRGAGGKTQYF
DNA: TGTGCCATCAGTGAGTCCGGACAGGGGCGAGGAGCGGGAGGGAAGACCCAGTACTTC

D: TRBD1
size: .
J: TRBJ1-2
V: TRBV28
CDR3: CASRPADRVHGYTF
DNA: TGTGCCAGCAGACCCGCCGACAGGGTCCATGGCTACACCTTC

D: .
size: .
J: TRBJ2-1
V: TRBV29-1
CDR3: CSVVRGFYNEQFF
DNA: TGCAGCGTTGTCAGGGGTTTTTACAATGAGCAGTTCTTC

D: TRBD2
size: .
J: TRBJ2-2
V: TRBV3-1/TRBV3-2
CDR3: CASSKETLAGPLGELFF
DNA: TGTGCCAGCAGCAAAGAGACACTAGCGGGACCATTAGGGGAGCTGTTTTTT

D: .
size: once
J: TRBJ2-7
V: TRBV28
CDR3: CASSGGTYEQYF
DNA: TGTGCCAGCAGTGGCGGTACCTACGAGCAGTACTTC

D: .
size: .
J: TRBJ1-3
V: TRBV9
CDR3: CASSGQGSGNTIYF
DNA: TGTGCCAGCAGCGGGCAGGGCTCTGGAAACACCATATATTTT

D: .
size: .
J: TRBJ2-2
V: TRBV5-1
CDR3: CASNPDEGTGELFF
DNA: TGCGCCAGCAACCCGGACGAGGGTACCGGGGAGCTGTTTTTT

D: TRBD2
size: .
J: TRBJ2-3
V: TRBV7-2
CDR3: CASSSPFGGRRPDTQYF
DNA: TGTGCCAGCAGCTCCCCTTTTGGCGGGAGGAGGCCAGATACGCAGTATTTT

D: .
size: .
J: TRBJ2-3
V: TRBV4-1
CDR3: CASSQERVADTQYF
DNA: TGCGCCAGCAGCCAAGAAAGAGTCGCAGATACGCAGTATTTT

D: TRBD1
size: .
J: TRBJ1-4
V: TRBV6-1
CDR3: CASSERVGTVNEKLFF
DNA: TGTGCCAGCAGTGAAAGGGTCGGGACAGTTAATGAAAAACTGTTTTTT

D: TRBD1
size: .
J: TRBJ1-4
V: TRBV27
CDR3: CASSLLQGDEKLFF
DNA: TGTGCCAGCAGTTTATTACAGGGGGATGAAAAACTGTTTTTT

D: TRBD2
size: few
J: TRBJ2-7
V: TRBV19
CDR3: CASSISGSPAGEQYF
DNA: TGTGCCAGTAGTATTAGCGGGAGCCCCGCGGGGGAGCAGTACTTC

D: TRBD2
size: .
J: TRBJ2-2
V: TRBV9
CDR3: CASSPGLAGEISPGELFF
DNA: TGTGCCAGCAGCCCCGGACTAGCGGGAGAGATATCGCCCGGGGAGCTGTTTTTT

D: TRBD2
size: .
J: TRBJ2-5
V: TRBV6-2/TRBV6-3
CDR3: CASSSGLAGGETQYF
DNA: TGTGCCAGCAGTTCCGGACTAGCGGGAGGGGAGACCCAGTACTTC

D: TRBD1
size: .
J: TRBJ2-7
V: TRBV5-4
CDR3: CASSFGGQGRQTLPGDF
DNA: TGTGCCAGCAGCTTCGGGGGACAGGGACGGCAAACACTCCCGGGGGACTTC

D: .
size: .
J: TRBJ1-6
V: TRBV3-1/TRBV3-2
CDR3: CASSQGAARLASPLHF
DNA: TGTGCCAGCAGCCAAGGTGCCGCTCGGCTAGCTTCACCCCTCCACTTT

D: TRBD1
size: .
J: TRBJ1-5
V: TRBV12-5
CDR3: CASSQGMRQPQHF
DNA: TGTGCTAGCTCACAGGGGATGAGACAGCCCCAGCATTTT

D: .
size: .
J: TRBJ1-2
V: TRBV7-9
CDR3: CASSPGQGYTF
DNA: TGTGCCAGCAGCCCTGGTCAGGGCTACACCTTC

D: .
size: .
J: TRBJ2-3
V: TRBV4-1
CDR3: CASSQGTSEDTQYF
DNA: TGCGCCAGCAGCCAAGGGACATCGGAAGATACGCAGTATTTT

D: .
size: .
J: TRBJ1-4
V: TRBV19
CDR3: CASRTGATNEKLFF
DNA: TGTGCCAGTAGAACAGGAGCAACTAATGAAAAACTGTTTTTT

D: .
size: .
J: TRBJ2-5
V: TRBV3-1/TRBV3-2
CDR3: CASSQSSGSETQYF
DNA: TGTGCCAGCAGCCAATCTTCCGGGAGTGAGACCCAGTACTTC

D: TRBD2
size: .
J: TRBJ2-2
V: TRBV10-3
CDR3: CAIKRGPNTGELFF
DNA: TGTGCCATCAAGCGGGGGCCGAACACCGGGGAGCTGTTTTTT

D: .
size: .
J: TRBJ1-2
V: TRBV30
CDR3: CAWSVLGLNPYGYTF
DNA: TGTGCCTGGAGTGTACTTGGTCTTAACCCCTATGGCTACACCTTC

D: .
size: .
J: TRBJ1-6
V: TRBV6-4
CDR3: CASSETGKAPLHF
DNA: TGTGCCAGCAGTGAAACAGGGAAGGCACCCCTCCACTTT

D: TRBD2
size: .
J: TRBJ2-5
V: TRBV7-9
CDR3: CASSSRRTSGSYQETQYF
DNA: TGTGCCAGCAGCTCCCGAAGGACTAGCGGGAGCTATCAAGAGACCCAGTACTTC

D: .
size: .
J: TRBJ1-1
V: TRBV2
CDR3: CASSVSGQRYTEAFF
DNA: TGTGCCAGCAGTGTATCAGGACAGCGGTACACTGAAGCTTTCTTT

D: TRBD2
size: .
J: TRBJ2-3
V: TRBV12-5
CDR3: CASGLDLAGDGTQYF
DNA: TGTGCTAGTGGTTTGGATCTAGCGGGAGACGGTACGCAGTATTTT

D: .
size: once
J: TRBJ2-7
V: TRBV14
CDR3: CASSQDWNEGRSSYEQYF
DNA: TGTGCCAGCAGCCAAGATTGGAACGAGGGCCGGAGCTCCTACGAGCAGTACTTC

D: .
size: .
J: TRBJ2-3
V: TRBV6-4
CDR3: CASSESRQSTDTQYF
DNA: TGTGCCAGCAGTGAATCCCGACAAAGCACAGATACGCAGTATTTT

D: .
size: .
J: TRBJ1-3
V: TRBV30
CDR3: CAWTPGHSGNTIYF
DNA: TGTGCCTGGACCCCAGGCCACTCTGGAAACACCATATATTTT

D: TRBD2
size: .
J: TRBJ2-7
V: TRBV10-2
CDR3: CASSESSGIVYEQYF
DNA: TGCGCCAGCAGTGAGTCCAGCGGGATTGTTTACGAGCAGTACTTC

D: .
size: .
J: TRBJ1-3
V: TRBV11-2
CDR3: CASSFQGSGGNTIYF
DNA: TGTGCCAGCAGCTTTCAGGGCTCGGGCGGAAACACCATATATTTT

D: TRBD2
size: .
J: TRBJ2-3
V: TRBV5-3
CDR3: CARSFAGTSGGDTQYF
DNA: TGTGCCAGAAGTTTTGCCGGGACTAGCGGGGGAGATACGCAGTATTTT

D: TRBD2
size: .
J: TRBJ2-3
V: TRBV24-1
CDR3: CATSDPGTSATDTQYF
DNA: TGTGCCACCAGTGACCCCGGGACTAGCGCTACAGATACGCAGTATTTT